These 18 T cell receptor beta chains originate from one sample sequenced in a study of shared clonotypes between healthy human individuals. Assay used: immunoSEQ multiplex PCR; TCRdb lists only in-frame clones, some missing. The repertoire consists of around 510,000 clones, with about 96% occurring once and the leading ten covering 0.055% to 0.075%. Source material: naive CD4+ T cells sorted from blood. The sample's subset: CD45RA+ positively selected. Receptors originate from a woman under 40 in good health.

The chain carries TRBV29-1 and TRBJ2-5; the D is unclear. CDR3 length equals 10 residues. Per germline, CDR1 SQVTM and CDR2 ANQGSEA. V was shortened by 0 bases and J by 7 bases, with 3 bases between the two germline ends. The CDR3 DNA reads as TGCAGCGTTGAAGAAGGGACCCAGTACTTC. This sequence encodes CSVEEGTQYF.

The chain combines TRBV19 with TRBJ2-1; 8 bases line up with TRBD1. The CDR3 is 16 residues long. The trim removed 1 base at V and 9 bases at J, leaving 11 bases unmatched. Per the germline V gene, CDR1 is LNHDA and CDR2 is SQIVND (reference sequence). The CDR3 sequence: CASSIVNRGSLREQFF. CDR3 bases: TGTGCCAGTAGTATAGTCAACAGGGGGTCCCTCCGTGAGCAGTTCTTC. Combining the CDR3 with reference TRBV19 and TRBJ2-1 gives the whole variable domain DGGITQSPKYLFRKEGQNVTLSCEQNLNHDAMYWYRQDPGQGLRLIYYSQIVNDFQKGDIAEGYSVSREKKESFPLTVTSAQKNPTAFYLCASSIVNRGSLREQFFGPGTRLTVL.

The rearrangement uses TRBV29-1 and TRBJ2-5; TRBD2 matches at 11 bases. This CDR3 has 15 residues. Per the germline V gene, CDR1 is SQVTM and CDR2 is ANQGSEA. The ends lost 4 bases at V and 4 bases at J; junction bases unmatched: 8. The CDR3 DNA is TGCAGCGTTGCGGAGACTAGCGGGGCTGGAGAGACCCAGTACTTC. Translation gives CSVAETSGAGETQYF.

The chain has TRBV9 and TRBJ1-1, with D tentatively TRBD1 (6 bases). This CDR3 is 17 amino acids long. CDR1 SGDLS and CDR2 YYNGEE come from the germline V gene. Trimming pared 2 bases from V and 3 bases from J, leaving 20 bases between. The DNA for the CDR3 is TGTGCCAGCAGCGTTAGTAACAGGGTCAACGTCTACACTGAAGCTTTCTTT. Translating gives CASSVSNRVNVYTEAFF.

The chain recombines TRBV19 with TRBJ2-1; TRBD2 matches 8 bases. Germline CDR1 LNHDA, CDR2 SQIVND (reference sequence). The CDR3 is 14 amino acids. Trimming at V came to 9 bases and at J to 0 bases, leaving 4 bases not matched to a gene. The CDR3 nucleotides are TGTGCCAGCACCGGGACTAGCTCCTACAATGAGCAGTTCTTC. It is translated as CASTGTSSYNEQFF.

The DNA for the CDR3 is TGTGCCAGCCGCTATCTAGCGGGAGGGGGGGAGCAGTACTTC. Its protein product is CASRYLAGGGEQYF. The gene calls are TRBV19 and TRBJ2-7, with 12 nucleotides matching TRBD2. The CDR3 sequence is 14 residues long. Germline V gives CDR1 LNHDA, CDR2 SQIVND (reference sequence). The J segment lost 7 bases and the V segment lost 9 bases, leaving 10 bases of the junction unmatched.

The chain uses TRBV5-6 and TRBJ2-7, with 8 bases lining up with TRBD2. V trimming: 4 bases; J trimming: 1 base; junction bases outside the gene matches: 10. CDR1 is SGHDT and CDR2 is YYEEEE in the germline V gene. This CDR3 spans 16 amino acids. CDR3 sequence (DNA): TGTGCCAGCAGCGGGTGGGTAGCGGGATCTTCCTACGAGCAGTACTTC. This translates into CASSGWVAGSSYEQYF. Filled out from reference TRBV5-6 and TRBJ2-7, the complete variable domain reads DAGVTQSPTHLIKTRGQQVTLRCSPKSGHDTVSWYQQALGQGPQFIFQYYEEEERQRGNFPDRFSGHQFPNYSSELNVNALLLGDSALYLCASSGWVAGSSYEQYFGPGTRLTVT.

The chain couples TRBV5-1 to TRBJ2-7; D might be TRBD2 (5 bases). The CDR3 length is 14 residues. Trimming removed 0 bases from V and 6 bases from J, with 13 bases in between. Germline CDR1 reads SGHRS; CDR2 reads YFSETQ. The chain's CDR3 is CASSLDASSPEQYF. The CDR3 DNA follows: TGCGCCAGCAGCTTGGATGCTAGCTCCCCCGAGCAGTACTTC.

Concerning this clone: This CDR3 is also generated by other DNA sequences in the sample. The chain uses TRBV7-3 and TRBJ2-6; perhaps TRBD1 as D (5 bases). Germline values: CDR1 SGHTA, CDR2 FQGTGA. Trimming took 2 bases from V and 4 from J, leaving 6 bases between them. This CDR3 comprises 14 residues. Written as DNA, the CDR3 is TGTGCCAGCAGCTTAGGGGCAGGGGCCAACGTCCTGACTTTC. Translation: CASSLGAGANVLTF.

The V call is TRBV27, the J call TRBJ1-1; unclear D gene. Trimming took 6 bases from V and 0 from J, leaving 17 bases between them. Germline CDR1 and CDR2: MNHEY and SMNVEV (reference sequence). This CDR3 spans 16 amino acids. The CDR3 nucleotides read TGTGCCAGCAGCCGTCCCGGGGTGAGAATGAACACTGAAGCTTTCTTT. It is translated as CASSRPGVRMNTEAFF.

The chain employs TRBV5-1 and TRBJ1-1; tentatively, D is TRBD1 (6 bases). The CDR3 is 16 residues long. Trimming removed 4 bases from V and 0 bases from J, with 16 bases in between. CDR1 SGHRS and CDR2 YFSETQ come from the germline V gene. In DNA form, the CDR3 reads TGCGCCAGCAGCGAAACCCGACAGGCCTTGAACACTGAAGCTTTCTTT. This translates into CASSETRQALNTEAFF.

The CDR3 coding sequence is TGCGCCAGCGGGAGGCCTGCGGGCAAAAGCACAGATACGCAGTATTTT. Translation: CASGRPAGKSTDTQYF. The V call is TRBV5-1, the J call TRBJ2-3, with a tentative D call TRBD2 (6 bases). Germline V gives CDR1 SGHRS, CDR2 YFSETQ. The ends were cut back, 7 bases at V and 0 bases at J, with 18 bases in the middle. This CDR3 is 16 amino acids long.

The chain has TRBV28 and TRBJ2-7, with TRBD1 identical over 7 bases. The germline V gene encodes CDR1 MDHEN and CDR2 SYDVKM. This CDR3 is built from 14 residues. J was trimmed by 6 bases and V by 4 bases; bases with no gene match: 9. CDR3 nucleotide sequence: TGTGCCAGCAGTTCCCCGACAGGGTGGGGCGAGCAGTACTTC. As protein: CASSSPTGWGEQYF.

This clone turned up a few times. This chain links TRBV4-1 with TRBJ1-2; D is uncertain. The CDR3 length is 15 residues. V was trimmed by 2 bases and J by 7 bases, leaving 17 bases between them. The germline gives CDR1 MGHRA, CDR2 YSYEKL. CDR3 loop: CASSQSQPYLRGYTF. Here the CDR3 DNA reads TGCGCCAGCAGCCAATCACAGCCCTACTTGCGTGGCTACACCTTC.

This chain links TRBV4-2 with TRBJ2-1; D unclear. The germline V and J ends were trimmed by 1 base and 9 bases, with 10 bases remaining between them. This CDR3 is built from 13 residues. Germline assignment: CDR1 LGHNA and CDR2 YNFKEQ. The CDR3 nucleotides are TGTGCCAGCAGCCAAGCTCGAGGTTCTGAGCAGTTCTTC. Translating gives CASSQARGSEQFF.

The genes are TRBV5-1 and TRBJ2-3; tentatively, D is TRBD2 (5 bases). Germline CDR1 and CDR2: SGHRS and YFSETQ. This CDR3 contains 16 residues. Trimming cost V 0 bases and J 2 bases, with 13 bases left between them. This CDR3 is CASSLAKRSLTDTQYF. CDR3 nucleotide sequence: TGCGCCAGCAGCTTGGCCAAGCGGAGCCTCACAGATACGCAGTATTTT.

Note on this clone: Other DNA sequences within the sample encode an identical CDR3. The gene calls are TRBV11-2 and TRBJ2-5, with TRBD1 matching over 9 bases. This CDR3 has 13 residues. The junction had 2 bases not matched to a gene; V was cut back by 4 bases and J by 5 bases. Germline V CDR1 and CDR2: SGHAT, FQNNGV. The CDR3 coding sequence is TGTGCCAGCAGCTCGGACAGGGGTGAGACCCAGTACTTC. This encodes CASSSDRGETQYF.

The V and J genes are TRBV30 and TRBJ1-6; D remains ambiguous. This CDR3 spans 13 amino acids. V shed 0 bases and J shed 7 bases, with 7 bases lying between them. Germline V lookup: CDR1 GTSNPN, CDR2 SVGIG (reference sequence). For the CDR3, the DNA is TGTGCCTGGAGTGTACGGGGAAATTCACCCCTCCACTTT. Protein sequence: CAWSVRGNSPLHF.